These T cell receptor beta chains were read from a single sample in a study of T cell repertoires in cytomegalovirus infection. TCRdb reprocessed the reads via MiXCR and lists one record per CDR3 protein. The repertoire holds 500,000 or so distinct CDR3 sequences, with approximately 16% as singletons. The sequenced sample was CD8+ T cells from PBMCs. The receptors come from a human donor in good health (CMV status not recorded). Some clones in this sample may be carry-over from other donors' samples. Each CDR3 is given with its conserved first and last residue. The D gene is left open where the match is weak. Clone size is not always given. Where it is, it says once, few, many or a class for expanded clones.

D,size,J,V,CDR3,DNA
-,few,TRBJ1-2,TRBV9,CATGAGSRYTF,TGTGCCACTGGGGCAGGGAGCCGCTACACCTTC
TRBD2,many,TRBJ2-2,TRBV6-1,CASIQSGADTGELFF,TGTGCCAGCATCCAAAGCGGGGCAGACACCGGGGAGCTGTTTTTT
TRBD1,many,TRBJ1-3,TRBV7-9,CASSDRGDGNTIYF,TGTGCCAGCAGCGACAGGGGAGATGGAAACACCATATATTTT
TRBD2,-,TRBJ2-2,TRBV2,CASIAGAGELFF,TGTGCCAGCATTGCGGGGGCCGGGGAGCTGTTTTTT
TRBD2,-,TRBJ2-3,TRBV10-3,CAISESSAGGFTDTQYF,TGTGCCATCAGTGAGTCCTCAGCGGGAGGTTTCACAGATACGCAGTATTTT
-,-,TRBJ1-1,TRBV13,CASSIAGTARMNTEAFF,TGTGCCAGCAGCATTGCCGGGACTGCACGTATGAACACTGAAGCTTTCTTT
-,-,TRBJ1-5,TRBV7-9,CASSSGSLEQPQHF,TGTGCCAGCAGCTCGGGATCCCTGGAGCAGCCCCAGCATTTT
-,many,TRBJ1-1,TRBV28,CASSPRTATNTEAFF,TGTGCCAGCAGTCCAAGGACAGCCACGAACACTGAAGCTTTCTTT
-,-,TRBJ1-1,TRBV11-2,CASIPPGGASNTEAFF,TGTGCCAGCATCCCTCCCGGGGGGGCGTCGAACACTGAAGCTTTCTTT
-,-,TRBJ1-3,TRBV30,CAQEGQNSGNTIYF,TGTGCCCAGGAGGGACAAAACTCTGGAAACACCATATATTTT
TRBD2,many,TRBJ2-1,TRBV4-1,CASSQEGGRANEQFF,TGCGCCAGCAGCCAAGAAGGCGGGAGGGCGAATGAGCAGTTCTTC
-,-,TRBJ2-7,TRBV6-6,CASSYPTAPYEQYF,TGTGCCAGCAGTTACCCGACAGCACCCTACGAGCAGTACTTC
-,few,TRBJ1-1,TRBV4-1,CASSQVTGITEAFF,TGCGCCAGCAGCCAAGTGACGGGGATCACTGAAGCTTTCTTT
-,many,TRBJ2-7,TRBV14,CASSLRRRAYEQYF,TGTGCCAGCAGCCTCCGAAGGCGGGCCTACGAGCAGTACTTC
-,many,TRBJ2-7,TRBV7-9,CASSFKGGENSYEQYF,TGTGCCAGCAGCTTCAAAGGGGGGGAGAACTCCTACGAGCAGTACTTC
TRBD2,many,TRBJ2-5,TRBV6-4,CASSDQASGQETQYF,TGTGCCAGCAGTGACCAAGCTAGCGGCCAAGAGACCCAGTACTTC
TRBD2,-,TRBJ2-1,TRBV28,CASSLRPRGSWNEQFF,TGTGCCAGCAGTCTCCGTCCGCGCGGGAGTTGGAATGAGCAGTTCTTC